This record covers a single T cell receptor beta chain. This CDR3 comprises 14 residues. Germline CDR1 is SNHLY and CDR2 is FYNNEI. The trim removed 1 base at V and 4 bases at J, leaving 3 bases unmatched. Cells designated naive CD8 were CD45RO-negative and were positively selected for CCR7, with terminally differentiated effector memory CD45RA+ cells excluded. This entry comes from a study of shared clonotypes between healthy human individuals. TCRdb's table, derived via immunoSEQ multiplex PCR, lists solely in-frame clones and lacks some. The table has roughly 2 million clones, roughly 95% seen once.

The sequence came from a man aged 18 to 29 in good health. Specimen: naive CD8+ T cells sorted from blood. The chain recombines TRBV2 with TRBJ1-2, with 7 positions matching TRBD1. The CDR3 spells CASSEGTGVYGYTF. In DNA form, the CDR3 reads TGTGCCAGCAGTGAAGGGACAGGCGTCTATGGCTACACCTTC.